In its sample, the clone carrying this T cell receptor (beta chain) was seen a few times. The sample originates from a study of blood T cell repertoires in COVID-19. As for the study in general: The United States, Italy and Spain provided the acute and convalescent COVID-19 samples.

Living in about two dozen US areas, the participants were between roughly 18 and 89 years of age. Cohorts were assigned according to the clinical history that participants reported. Under the authors' procedure: Amplified reference gene primers provided the basis for estimating nucleated cell counts. Sequenced by immunoSEQ multiplex PCR; TCRdb stores in-frame clones only, minus some. The V and J calls and the clone size are those of that table, but D and trimming were determined from the DNA. The table has hundreds of thousands of clones, roughly 85% seen once; the top ten hold under 2%. The sequenced sample consisted of PBMCs or T cells enriched from blood (not recorded which). The sequence was obtained from a woman aged 25 to 39 who had been exposed to COVID-19.

The DNA of the CDR3 is TGTGCCAGCAGCCCCAGACAGCCCCCGAGTGAAGCTTTCTTT. It specifies CASSPRQPPSEAFF. The rearrangement joins TRBV7-9 to TRBJ1-1, with D possibly being TRBD1 (5 bases). The CDR3 covers 14 residues. With 5 bases removed from V and 7 bases from J, the gap between germline ends came to 17 bases. CDR1 SEHNR and CDR2 FQNEAQ come from the germline V gene (reference sequence).